These 20 T cell receptor beta chains were all obtained from the same sample, sequenced in a study of metastatic and nonmetastatic thyroid tumors. TCRdb re-called the PCR reads via MiXCR. Here the sample spans some 29,000 clones, 3.5% to 4% being singletons. Patients underwent thyroid surgery, and none had received any treatment before it. The specimen sequenced was blood. The receptors originated from a male donor with papillary thyroid cancer or a benign thyroid nodule (not recorded which). Some clones in this sample may be carry-over from other donors' samples.

Only a few counts were recorded for this clone. The chain couples TRBV28 to TRBJ1-6; 7 bases line up with TRBD1. Losses at the gene ends were 7 bases for V and 6 bases for J; bases not matched to a gene: 9. This CDR3 comprises 15 residues. Germline V CDR1 and CDR2: MDHEN, SYDVKM. The CDR3 spells CASITRGVGNSPLHF. Here the CDR3 DNA reads TGTGCCAGCATTACCAGGGGGGTTGGTAATTCACCCCTCCACTTT.

By sample share, this clone is medium-sized (0.01 to 0.1%). This chain links TRBV28 with TRBJ1-2; perhaps TRBD1 as D (5 bases). The CDR3 totals 13 residues. CDR1 and CDR2 from the germline V gene are MDHEN and SYDVKM. V lost 6 bases and J lost 4, with 12 bases in between. DNA for the CDR3: TGTGCCAGCAGGCCGGGGGGATTCTATGGCTACACCTTC. Amino acid sequence: CASRPGGFYGYTF.

V and J are TRBV28 and TRBJ2-3, with unresolved D. The CDR3 has 16 amino acids. Per the germline V gene, CDR1 is MDHEN and CDR2 is SYDVKM. V dropped 2 bases and J dropped 0 bases, with 12 bases sitting between them. The CDR3 coding sequence is TGTGCCAGCAGTTTAAGGCGAGCTTCTAGCACAGATACGCAGTATTTT. It encodes CASSLRRASSTDTQYF.

Comments on this clone: Germline and junction disagree at one end, which may indicate a read error. The V call is TRBV7-9, the J call TRBJ2-1; a possible D gene is TRBD2 (6 bases). This CDR3 contains 13 residues. Germline CDR1 reads SEHNR; CDR2 reads FQNEAQ (reference sequence). CDR3 DNA sequence: TGTGCCAGTAGCCTAGGGACTGAAAATGAGCATTTCTTC. Protein sequence: CASSLGTENEHFF.

The V and J genes are TRBV9 and TRBJ2-1, with D hard to call. The CDR3 totals 14 residues. Germline CDR1 SGDLS, CDR2 YYNGEE. Trimming took off 4 bases at V and 6 bases at J, with 14 bases between the two ends. The CDR3 region is CASSQIWTANEQFF. CDR3 coding DNA: TGTGCCAGCAGCCAAATATGGACCGCCAATGAGCAGTTCTTC.

About this clone: Its ends do not fully match the called genes, so a read error is possible. The V and J genes are TRBV10-3 and TRBJ2-1; 8 bases are a match to TRBD1. The CDR3 is 13 residues long. The germline CDR1 and CDR2 sequences are ENHRY and SYGVKD. The CDR3 protein is CALSDQNRGAQFF. The CDR3 DNA is TGTGCCCTCAGTGACCAAAACAGGGGGGCGCAGTTCTTC.

This clone came up many times. The chain recombines TRBV30 with TRBJ2-7, with a possible D match to TRBD2 (6 bases). The V gene's germline CDR1 is GTSNPN and CDR2 SVGIG (reference sequence). CDR3 length: 12 residues. The V gene lost 3 bases and the J gene lost 1 base, with 7 bases spanning the gap. This CDR3 reads CAWSGGSYEQYF. In DNA form, the CDR3 reads TGTGCCTGGAGCGGAGGGTCCTACGAGCAGTACTTC.

In its sample, this clone is medium-sized (0.01 to 0.1%). The V and J genes are TRBV27 and TRBJ2-6; D not resolved. Germline V gene lookup returns CDR1 MNHEY and CDR2 SMNVEV (reference sequence). The CDR3 spans 16 residues. V was trimmed by 1 base and J by 0 bases, leaving 7 bases between them. This CDR3 reads CASSLFPLSGANVLTF. The CDR3 region has the DNA TGTGCCAGCAGTTTATTCCCGCTCTCTGGGGCCAACGTCCTGACTTTC.

In this sample, this clone turned up many times. The chain carries TRBV28 and TRBJ2-1; the match to TRBD2 covers 10 bases. This CDR3 spans 15 amino acids. J was trimmed by 4 bases and V by 2 bases; bases with no gene match: 2. The germline V gene has CDR1 MDHEN and CDR2 SYDVKM. The CDR3 DNA reads TGTGCCAGCAGTTTAGCTAGCGGGGGTTACAATGAGCAGTTCTTC. The encoded protein is CASSLASGGYNEQFF.

This clone was found many times. In the same sample, other DNA sequences code for this CDR3. CDR3 in amino acids: CATSDRRGWDEQFF. CDR3 in DNA: TGTGCCACCAGTGATCGCCGCGGTTGGGATGAGCAGTTCTTC. The chain uses TRBV24-1 and TRBJ2-1; D unclear. V was pared by 3 bases and J by 8 bases, with 13 bases between. The germline V gene encodes CDR1 KGHDR and CDR2 SFDVKD. The CDR3 totals 14 residues.

This clone has at least ten counts. Other nucleotide sequences in the sample specify the same CDR3. V gene TRBV4-1 combines with J gene TRBJ2-7, with D possibly being TRBD1 (5 bases). The CDR3 has 15 residues. Germline-derived CDR1 and CDR2 are MGHRA and YSYEKL. Trimming took off 0 bases at V and 5 bases at J, with 14 bases between the two ends. Here the CDR3 reads CASSQEAGAGHEQYF. Written as DNA, the CDR3 is TGCGCCAGCAGCCAAGAGGCTGGGGCTGGACACGAGCAGTACTTC.

This clone was seen at least ten times. The chain links TRBV5-4 to TRBJ2-2; 7 positions match TRBD1. The CDR3 is made up of 16 amino acids. Germline CDR1 is SGHNT and CDR2 is YYREEE (reference sequence). The V segment lost 4 bases and the J segment 2 bases; nucleotides outside the gene matches: 8. CDR3 DNA sequence: TGTGCCAGCAGCCCTCGAGGGGGCCTTAACACCGGGGAGCTGTTTTTT. Translation: CASSPRGGLNTGELFF.

This clone was found many times. The V call is TRBV9, the J call TRBJ1-2; TRBD1 aligns across 7 bases. This CDR3 region has 14 residues. Germline V gives CDR1 SGDLS, CDR2 YYNGEE. Trimming removed 2 bases from V and 4 bases from J; junction bases left unmatched: 5. The chain's CDR3 is CASSVGGGVYGYTF. CDR3 bases: TGTGCCAGCAGCGTTGGAGGGGGCGTCTATGGCTACACCTTC. The full variable domain, in which reference TRBV9 and TRBJ1-2 provide the parts outside the CDR3, is DSGVTQTPKHLITATGQRVTLRCSPRSGDLSVYWYQQSLDQGLQFLIQYYNGEERAKGNILERFSAQQFPDLHSELNLSSLELGDSALYFCASSVGGGVYGYTFGSGTRLTVV.

This clone was observed a handful of times. The chain combines TRBV6-2 or TRBV6-3 with TRBJ2-7; D possibly matches TRBD1 or TRBD2 (6 bases each). The CDR3 length is 14 residues. The germline CDR1 and CDR2 sequences are MNHEY and SVGEGT. The CDR3: CASRENWGAGEQYV. CDR3 nucleotides: TGCGCCAGCAGGGAGAATTGGGGGGCCGGCGAGCAGTACGTC.

This clone has at least ten counts. This chain uses TRBV3-1 with TRBJ1-1, with 8 bases that match TRBD1. With 4 bases clipped from V and 7 bases from J, the junction kept 14 bases outside the gene matches. Per the germline V gene, CDR1 is LGHDT and CDR2 is YNNKEL (reference sequence). This CDR3 region has 16 residues. In nucleotides, the CDR3 is TGTGCCAGCAGCCTGAGGACAGGGAAAGTTTTTAGTGAAGCTTTCTTT. Residues: CASSLRTGKVFSEAFF.

By proportion, this clone is medium-sized (0.01 to 0.1%). The chain uses TRBV27 and TRBJ1-1, with D perhaps matching TRBD1 (6 bases). The CDR3 is 14 amino acids. CDR1 is MNHEY, CDR2 SMNVEV, per germline (reference sequence). Trimming shortened V by 8 bases and J by 0 bases, and 13 bases separated the two germline ends. CDR3 sequence reads: CASGTDRMNTEAFF. CDR3 in DNA: TGTGCCAGCGGGACGGACAGAATGAACACTGAAGCTTTCTTT.

This clone was counted ten times or more. Other DNA sequences from this sample encode an identical CDR3 as well. V gene TRBV9 combines with J gene TRBJ2-3; the D gene could be TRBD1 or TRBD2 (6 bases each). CDR1 is SGDLS and CDR2 is YYNGEE in the germline V gene. Between the trimmed V and J ends, which lost 4 bases and 1 base, there was a span of 16 bases. The CDR3 sequence is 16 residues long. The CDR3 DNA is TGTGCCAGCAGCTCCCGACTTGGGGGGCGCACAGATACGCAGTATTTT. Its protein product is CASSSRLGGRTDTQYF.

This clone showed up just a few times. This sequence joins TRBV2 and TRBJ2-4; D perhaps matches TRBD2 (6 bases). V lost 5 bases and J lost 5, with 28 bases in between. CDR1 is SNHLY, CDR2 FYNNEI, per germline. The CDR3 has 19 residues. The CDR3 reads CASSFLTGDGRGGENIQYF. The DNA for the CDR3 is TGTGCCAGCAGTTTTTTGACCGGTGATGGGCGGGGTGGCGAAAACATTCAGTACTTC.

V usage is TRBV6-1 and J usage is TRBJ2-2; TRBD1 matches at 7 bases. The germline CDR1 and CDR2 sequences are MNHNS and SASEGT. Trimming took 5 bases from V and 11 from J; bases not matched to a gene: 8. The CDR3 length is 13 residues. For the CDR3, the DNA is TGTGCCAGCAGTACCCGACAGGGAGTCGAGCTGTTTTTT. Its protein product is CASSTRQGVELFF.

The chain employs TRBV12-3 or TRBV12-4 and TRBJ2-3; 13 bases line up with TRBD2. This CDR3 contains 16 residues. V gave up 6 bases and J gave up 3 bases; unmatched junction bases: 6. CDR3 DNA sequence: TGTGCCAGCAGCGGACTAGCGGGAGAGATAACAGATACGCAGTATTTT. It encodes CASSGLAGEITDTQYF.